The rows below give T cell receptor beta chains drawn from one sample of a study of T-cell reconstitution after alpha-beta-depleted transplantation in children. One entry per CDR3 protein, called by TCRdb with MiXCR from the PCR reads. Of about 360,000 distinct CDR3 sequences listed, 10% to 15% are singletons. The specimen comprised PBMCs, sampled from the stem cell graft. All receptors derive from a human donor who donated a stem cell graft to a child with Fanconi anemia. The CDR3 runs from the conserved cysteine through the conserved F or W. A D gene is named only where the DNA matches it firmly. The size of a clone is reported for some rows only, either as once, few or many, or as a class for expanded clones.

v_gene	d_gene	j_gene	abundance	CDR3aa	CDR3nt
TRBV12-3/TRBV12-4	-	TRBJ1-2	few	CASSHRPEVNYGYTF	TGTGCCAGCAGCCACCGTCCGGAGGTTAACTATGGCTACACCTTC
TRBV7-2	-	TRBJ1-4	few	CASSDTRNEKLFF	TGTGCCAGCAGCGATACCCGGAACGAAAAACTGTTTTTT
TRBV9	TRBD2	TRBJ2-3	few	CASSVDPPGLAADTQYF	TGTGCCAGCAGTGTAGACCCTCCGGGACTAGCGGCAGATACGCAGTATTTT
TRBV10-3	TRBD1	TRBJ2-7	-	CAISGYQGQESSDTPDEQYF	TGTGCCATCAGTGGATACCAGGGACAGGAATCTTCCGATACGCCCGACGAGCAGTACTTC
TRBV2	-	TRBJ1-1	many	CASSEDRATEAFF	TGTGCCAGCAGTGAAGACAGGGCCACTGAAGCTTTCTTT
TRBV6-5	-	TRBJ1-1	-	CASSSRVNEAFF	TGTGCCAGCAGTTCTCGAGTTAATGAAGCTTTCTTT
TRBV5-1	-	TRBJ2-3	-	CASSLRTSEDTQYF	TGCGCCAGCAGCTTAAGGACAAGTGAGGATACGCAGTATTTT
TRBV4-2	-	TRBJ2-1	-	CASSREVDIVQFF	TGTGCCAGCTCCAGGGAGGTCGATATTGTGCAGTTCTTC
TRBV5-1	-	TRBJ2-3	many	CASSHPASTDTQYF	TGCGCCAGCAGCCATCCGGCGAGCACAGATACGCAGTATTTT
TRBV4-3	-	TRBJ2-2	many	CASSHWPTVANTGELFF	TGCGCCAGCAGCCACTGGCCCACGGTCGCGAACACCGGGGAGCTGTTTTTT
TRBV6-1	-	TRBJ1-4	few	CASKDATREKLFF	TGTGCCAGCAAGGACGCCACGCGTGAAAAACTGTTTTTT
TRBV10-3	TRBD1	TRBJ2-1	few	CAIKGTDDNEQFF	TGTGCCATCAAAGGGACAGACGACAATGAGCAGTTCTTC